This TCR beta chain was identified during a study of CD8+ T cells in alopecia areata (dated by TCRdb to about 2018). The study in broad terms: The treated patients, all with moderate-to-severe alopecia areata, were enrolled in an open-label pilot trial of oral tofacitinib given at 5 to 10 mg twice daily. Tofacitinib was given for 6 to 18 months, followed by 6 months of follow-up off drug to assess delayed response and recurrence. In treated patients, disease severity was measured using the SALT score, which gives the percentage of scalp surface area affected. High-throughput TCRbeta sequencing was used to examine T cell clonal expansion in alopecia areata in both the C3H/HeJ mouse model and human patients. On the human side, TCRbeta sequencing was run on scalp tissue and on sorted CD4+ and CD8+ peripheral blood T cells from healthy controls and from alopecia areata patients with either patchy or totalis/universalis disease. Patients on tofacitinib were biopsied at baseline and after 4 and 24 weeks of treatment, and several of the patients also had a later scalp biopsy. Scalp clonality was compared across normal scalp (n=4), patchy alopecia areata scalp (n=8), and alopecia totalis/universalis scalp (n=8). RNA was obtained with the PAXgene miRNA kit for fixed scalp, the miRNeasy kit for PBMCs, and the RNeasy kit for mouse skin. TCRbeta CDR3 regions were amplified by immunoSEQ multiplex PCR using 35 Vbeta forward and 13 Jbeta reverse primers.

Points the paper makes about the study in general: Shared TCR sequences between patients were less evident than in mice, which may be partly attributable to HLA diversity in the patient population. Many expanded lesional clones were found to persist in scalp and blood during tofacitinib treatment, and relapse after treatment cessation may be partly explained by this persistence. Scalp clonality and the number of expanded CD8+ clones among the top 100 scalp clones were significantly decreased by tofacitinib. Because the treated cohort was small and included a single nonresponder, larger studies are needed to assess links between baseline CD8+ expansion and response. Higher clonality and more expanded CD8+ clones were observed in lesional scalp than in normal scalp, particularly in alopecia totalis/universalis, a finding suggestive of antigenic drive. Scalp TCR repertoire analysis is complicated because resident alphabeta T cells in normal human skin are also sequenced, whereas mouse skin is dominated by gammadelta T cells.

Measured from the cysteine to the phenylalanine, the CDR3 is 14 residues long. Kept here is only the CDR3 DNA, which spans 42 bases and is read in frame from base 1. The germline ends are 9 bases apart after V is trimmed by 2 bases and J by 4 bases. CDR1 is given as SNHLY and CDR2 as FYNNEI, both from the germline V gene. Libraries were constructed by the immunoSEQ multiplex PCR assay. To provide template for TCR sequencing, every sample had RNA extracted and reverse transcribed into cDNA. SuperScript III was used to make first-strand cDNA, primed with a 2:1 mix of oligo-dT and random hexamers. Amplification bias was assessed with a synthetic immune receptor repertoire, and residual bias was removed computationally. Per the source publication's procedure: Raw reads were preprocessed to remove errors, and CDR3 was defined by IMGT conventions from the conserved cysteine to phenylalanine. Clonality was computed by normalizing Shannon entropy by log2 of the number of productive unique TCRs and subtracting the result from 1. Whether scalp clones were CD4 or CD8 was inferred by matching scalp TCRbeta sequences against CD4 and CD8 repertoires sorted from blood. TCRdb retrieved this table from immuneACCESS and kept in-frame rearrangements only. Not all clones are present; in checked studies, unresolved V genes account for under half, and no reason is known for the remainder. V and J calls and clone size are as listed in that table; D and trimming were resolved from the DNA. This sample gives fewer than 200,000 clones in total; approximately 57% of them show up just once. 13% to 15% of the sample is held by the ten biggest clonotypes.

A remark on this clone: Its antigen is still unknown. It has no much larger one-base neighbor in the sample; base qualities were not kept.

The intended sense of this specimen's time point label: less than 25 weeks on oral tofacitinib. This sample's treatment or condition label indicates: oral pan-JAK inhibitor, 5-10 mg twice daily. Lesional scalp punch biopsies and peripheral blood were obtained from alopecia areata patients. PBMCs were isolated by density centrifugation and stained for CD3, CD4 and CD8, after which CD4+ and CD8+ T cells were sorted on a FACSAria. The source was CD4+ T cells sorted from blood, collected at week 24, from a patient treated with tofacitinib. The sequence came from a human donor with alopecia areata. The sequence links TRBV2 to TRBJ1-5; TRBD1 is perhaps the D gene, given 5 matching bases. The nucleotide sequence reads as follows: TGTGCCAGCAGTGAAAATCAGGGAAATCAGCCCCAGCATTTT. This sequence encodes CASSENQGNQPQHF.